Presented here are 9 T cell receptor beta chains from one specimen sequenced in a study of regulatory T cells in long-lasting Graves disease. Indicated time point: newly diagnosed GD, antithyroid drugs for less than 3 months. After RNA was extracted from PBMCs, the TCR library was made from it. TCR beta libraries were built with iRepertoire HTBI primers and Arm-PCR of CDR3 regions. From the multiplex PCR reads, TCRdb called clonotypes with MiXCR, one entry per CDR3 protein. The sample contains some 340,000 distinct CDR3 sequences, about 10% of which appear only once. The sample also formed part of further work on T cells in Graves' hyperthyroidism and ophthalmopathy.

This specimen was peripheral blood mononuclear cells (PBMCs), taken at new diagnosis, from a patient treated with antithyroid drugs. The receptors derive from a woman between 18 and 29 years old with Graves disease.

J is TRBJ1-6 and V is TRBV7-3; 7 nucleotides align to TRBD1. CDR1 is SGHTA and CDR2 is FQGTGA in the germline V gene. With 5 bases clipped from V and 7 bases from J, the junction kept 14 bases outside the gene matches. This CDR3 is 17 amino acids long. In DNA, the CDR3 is TGTGCCAGCAGCCAAGCGCGGAGGGAGGGGGCGAATTCACCCCTCCACTTT. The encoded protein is CASSQARREGANSPLHF.

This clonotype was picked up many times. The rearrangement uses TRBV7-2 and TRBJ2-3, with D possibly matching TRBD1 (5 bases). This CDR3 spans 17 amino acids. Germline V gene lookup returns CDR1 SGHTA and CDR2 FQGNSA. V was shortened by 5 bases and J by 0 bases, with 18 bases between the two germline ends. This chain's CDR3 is CASSPTVAGASTDTQYF. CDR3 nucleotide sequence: TGTGCCAGCAGCCCGACAGTAGCCGGTGCTAGCACAGATACGCAGTATTTT.

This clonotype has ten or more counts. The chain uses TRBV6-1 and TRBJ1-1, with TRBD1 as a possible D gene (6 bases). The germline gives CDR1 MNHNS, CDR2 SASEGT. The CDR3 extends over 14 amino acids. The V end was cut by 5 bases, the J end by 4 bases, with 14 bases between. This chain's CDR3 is CASSRGAGSTEAFF. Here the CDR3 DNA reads TGTGCCAGCAGTAGGGGGGCTGGGAGCACTGAAGCTTTCTTT.

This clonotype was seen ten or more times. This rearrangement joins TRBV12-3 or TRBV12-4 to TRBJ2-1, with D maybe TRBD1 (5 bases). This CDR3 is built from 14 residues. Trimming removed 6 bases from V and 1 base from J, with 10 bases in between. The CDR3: CASSKGPSYNEQFF. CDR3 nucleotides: TGTGCCAGCAGCAAGGGGCCGTCCTACAATGAGCAGTTCTTC.

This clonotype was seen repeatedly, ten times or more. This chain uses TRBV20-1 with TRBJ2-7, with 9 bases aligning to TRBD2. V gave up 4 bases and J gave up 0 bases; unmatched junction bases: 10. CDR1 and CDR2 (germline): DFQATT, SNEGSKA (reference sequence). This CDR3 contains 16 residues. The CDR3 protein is CSAKVVLAGLSYEQYF. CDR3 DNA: TGCAGTGCTAAGGTGGTACTAGCGGGCCTCTCCTACGAGCAGTACTTC.

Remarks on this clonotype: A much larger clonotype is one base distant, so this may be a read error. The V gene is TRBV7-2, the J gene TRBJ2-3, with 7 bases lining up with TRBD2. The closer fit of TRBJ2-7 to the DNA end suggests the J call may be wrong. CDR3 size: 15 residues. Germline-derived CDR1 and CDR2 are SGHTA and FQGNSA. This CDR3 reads CASSLGGSKTYEQYF. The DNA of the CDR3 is TGTGCCAGCAGCTTAGGCGGGAGCAAAACCTACGAGCAGTACTTC.

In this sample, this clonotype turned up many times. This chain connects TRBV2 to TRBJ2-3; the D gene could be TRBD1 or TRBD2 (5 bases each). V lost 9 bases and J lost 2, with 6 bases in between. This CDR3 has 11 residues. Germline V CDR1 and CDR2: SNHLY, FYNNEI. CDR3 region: CARGVTDTQYF. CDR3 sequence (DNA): TGTGCCAGGGGGGTCACAGATACGCAGTATTTT.

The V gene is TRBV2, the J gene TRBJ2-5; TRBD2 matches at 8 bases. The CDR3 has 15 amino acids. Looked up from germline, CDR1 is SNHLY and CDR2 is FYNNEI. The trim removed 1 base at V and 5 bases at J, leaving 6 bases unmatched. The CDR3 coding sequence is TGTGCCAGCAGTGAAGGGTTTAGCGGGGAGGAGACCCAGTACTTC. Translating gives CASSEGFSGEETQYF.

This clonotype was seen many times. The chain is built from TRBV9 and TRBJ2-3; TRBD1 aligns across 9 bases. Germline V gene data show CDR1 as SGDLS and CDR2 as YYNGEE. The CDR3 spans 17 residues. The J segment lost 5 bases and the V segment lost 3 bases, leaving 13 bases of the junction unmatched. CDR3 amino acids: CASSAAQTGGGIDTQYF. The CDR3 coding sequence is TGTGCCAGCAGCGCCGCACAAACAGGGGGCGGCATAGATACGCAGTATTTT.